This T cell receptor beta chain was identified during a study of radiation and T cells in renal cell carcinoma. A remark on this clone: Its target is unknown.

Findings and limits, study-wide: Top tumor clonotypes rose in blood 2 weeks post-radiation, then contracted.

As for time point: baseline pretreatment blood. Treatment specified: 15 Gy SBRT to primary tumor, nephrectomy 4 weeks later. After SBRT, blood was collected at 2 and 4 weeks, plus baseline. Profiled with immunoSEQ multiplex PCR; TCRdb holds only in-frame clones, not every one. The profile shows some 110,000 clones, approximately 82% of them singletons. Germline CDR1 and CDR2: SGHNT and YYREEE (reference sequence). The V and J ends lost 4 bases and 0 bases, in that order; junction bases with no gene match: 9. The length of the CDR3 is 16 residues. The receptor's source is a woman aged 60-75 years with renal cell carcinoma. The material sequenced was blood, taken from a patient whose treatment included radiotherapy and nephrectomy. The V gene is TRBV5-4, the J gene TRBJ1-1; 7 bases match TRBD1. In nucleotides, the CDR3 is TGTGCCAGCAGCCTCGGGACAGTTAACATGAACACTGAAGCTTTCTTT. It yields the protein CASSLGTVNMNTEAFF. The full variable domain, its missing parts supplied by reference TRBV5-4 and TRBJ1-1, is ETGVTQSPTHLIKTRGQQVTLRCSSQSGHNTVSWYQQALGQGPQFIFQYYREEENGRGNFPPRFSGLQFPNYSSELNVNALELDDSALYLCASSLGTVNMNTEAFFGQGTRLTVV.